The clone carrying this TCR beta chain showed up just once. Its antigen is not known. The sample is drawn from a study of T cell responses to AZD1222 COVID-19 vaccine. Study in general: Pooled together were second doses at about 4 or about 12 weeks. Study findings and constraints: The sample set comprised mostly white British donors with more females, and clonal diversity was possibly underestimated. Samples come after the peak T cell response, not at day 14. Following two doses of AZD1222, Spike-specific TCR breadth and depth rose.

The assay was immunoSEQ multiplex PCR, and TCRdb's table has in-frame clones only and misses some. The data contain 130,000 to 150,000 clones, roughly nine tenths of them singletons. Sequences were derived from peripheral blood, sampled on day 0 of AZD1222 vaccination. The receptor was derived from an adult in good health.

DNA of the CDR3: TGTGCCAGCAGCTTGGGACAGGGAGTAAACATTCAGTACTTC. It translates to CASSLGQGVNIQYF. The chain links TRBV7-2 to TRBJ2-4, with 9 positions matching TRBD1. The germline gives CDR1 SGHTA, CDR2 FQGNSA. The CDR3 runs 14 residues. After removal of 3 bases from V and 6 bases from J, the junction contained 3 bases not matched to a gene.